These 32 T cell receptor beta chains originate from one sample sequenced in a study of molecular identifiers for immune sequencing clone quantification. MiXCR was run by TCRdb on the PCR reads, yielding one entry per CDR3 protein. The sample shows hundreds of thousands of distinct CDR3 sequences, roughly a quarter of them seen only once. Sequencing was done on a sample of naive CD8+ T cells from blood, with Jurkat cell RNA spiked in. Subset: FACS-sorted CD8+CD4-CCR7+CD45RA+ naive T cells. The origin of the receptors is a human donor in good health. Some libraries in this study had Jurkat cell RNA spiked in.

This clonotype has more than one count but fewer than ten. This chain joins TRBV6-1 and TRBJ2-3, with D perhaps TRBD1 (6 bases). The CDR3 length is 14 residues. V lost 1 base and J lost 7, with 12 bases in between. Germline values: CDR1 MNHNS, CDR2 SASEGT. Here the CDR3 DNA reads TGTGCCAGCAGTGAAGGGGGACATCCTAATACGCAGTATTTT. Residues: CASSEGGHPNTQYF.

This clonotype was counted only a few times. This sequence joins TRBV7-9 and TRBJ1-2; D is perhaps TRBD1 (5 bases). The V and J ends lost 2 bases and 3 bases respectively, with 10 bases between them. CDR1 and CDR2 (germline): SEHNR, FQNEAQ (reference sequence). CDR3 length equals 14 residues. CDR3 sequence (DNA): TGTGCCAGCAGCTTATTCGGGGCAGACTATGGCTACACCTTC. Translating gives CASSLFGADYGYTF.

The table lists this clonotype with many counts. The V gene is TRBV29-1, the J gene TRBJ1-1; D is unresolved. Trimming removed 1 base at V and 0 bases at J, with 9 bases between. There are 14 residues in the CDR3. The germline V gene has CDR1 SQVTM and CDR2 ANQGSEA. CDR3 nucleotide sequence: TGCAGCGTTGAAGTACCCAGATTGAACACTGAAGCTTTCTTT. It translates to CSVEVPRLNTEAFF.

This clonotype has a handful of counts. This chain uses TRBV11-2 with TRBJ2-5; 14 bases are shared with TRBD2. Trimming at V came to 4 bases and at J to 0 bases, leaving 7 bases not matched to a gene. This CDR3 is 18 amino acids long. Germline V gene sequence: CDR1 SGHAT, CDR2 FQNNGV. CDR3 in amino acids: CASSSGLAGAAYQETQYF. In DNA form, the CDR3 reads TGTGCCAGCAGCTCGGGACTAGCGGGGGCCGCGTACCAAGAGACCCAGTACTTC.

This clonotype was detected many times. The CDR3 region has the DNA TGCAGTGCTAGAGGAAGCAGGGCCCTCTACGAGCAGTACTTC. Its translation is CSARGSRALYEQYF. The chain carries TRBV20-1 and TRBJ2-7; TRBD1 is a possible D gene (5 bases). CDR3 length: 14 residues. V was trimmed by 1 base and J by 3 bases, leaving 13 bases between them. Per germline, CDR1 DFQATT and CDR2 SNEGSKA (reference sequence).

Turning to this clonotype: A much larger clone differs from this one at a single base, so this may be a read error. The chain employs TRBV7-2 and TRBJ2-3; 7 nucleotides align to TRBD1. Germline CDR1 and CDR2: SGHTA and FQGNSA. There are 17 residues in the CDR3. The V gene end was trimmed by 1 base and the J gene end by 2 bases; junction bases not matched to a gene: 9. CDR3 sequence: CASSLVADRDNTDTQYF. The CDR3 DNA sequence: TGTGCCAGCAGCTTAGTCGCCGACAGGGACAACACAGATACGCAGTATTTT.

This clonotype was found a few times. The chain uses TRBV5-5 and TRBJ2-2; the D is unclear. The CDR3 loop spans 14 amino acids. The germline gives CDR1 SGHKS, CDR2 YYEKEE (reference sequence). V lost 4 bases and J lost 0, with 7 bases in between. The CDR3 loop is CASSNHANTGELFF. CDR3 DNA sequence: TGTGCCAGCAGCAATCACGCGAACACCGGGGAGCTGTTTTTT.

This clonotype was seen more than once but under ten times. The V and J genes are TRBV12-3 or TRBV12-4 and TRBJ2-3; D possibly corresponds to TRBD1 (6 bases). The CDR3 runs to 17 residues. Trimming took 6 bases from V and 3 from J, leaving 22 bases between them. The CDR3, as DNA: TGTGCCAGCAGCCTAAGTCAGGGGTATAGTGTTACAGATACGCAGTATTTT. It yields the protein CASSLSQGYSVTDTQYF.

Concerning this clonotype: Just one base apart from a much larger clone, this may be a read error. The chain couples TRBV7-9 to TRBJ2-7, with D possibly being TRBD1 or TRBD2 (5 bases each). The germline V gene has CDR1 SEHNR and CDR2 FQNEAQ (reference sequence). The CDR3 consists of 14 residues. With 5 bases removed from V and 6 bases from J, the gap between germline ends came to 17 bases. CDR3 loop: CASSQGAGLREQYF. CDR3 coding DNA: TGTGCCAGCAGCCAAGGGGCCGGACTCCGCGAGCAGTACTTC. Together with reference TRBV7-9 and TRBJ2-7, the CDR3 gives the full variable domain: DTGVSQNPRHKITKRGQNVTFRCDPISEHNRLYWYRQTLGQGPEFLTYFQNEAQLEKSRLLSDRFSAERPKGSFSTLEIQRTEQGDSAMYLCASSQGAGLREQYFGPGTRLTVT.

The CDR3 loop reads CASSLRESNEQFF. As DNA, the CDR3 is TGTGCCAGCAGTTTGCGGGAGAGCAATGAGCAGTTCTTC. The chain has TRBV27 and TRBJ2-1; 7 bases agree with TRBD2. Germline lookup yields CDR1 MNHEY and CDR2 SMNVEV (reference sequence). Trimming took 3 bases from V and 6 from J; bases not matched to a gene: 2. This CDR3 region has 13 residues.

The sample holds a few counts of this clonotype. The chain is built from TRBV7-3 and TRBJ1-2; possible D gene TRBD1, 5 bases. Trimming shortened V by 3 bases and J by 2 bases, and 19 bases separated the two germline ends. From germline, CDR1 is SGHTA and CDR2 FQGTGA. The CDR3 spans 17 residues. The CDR3 DNA is TGTGCCAGCAGCTTTCGGATCCCCAGGGATTCGAACTATGGCTACACCTTC. Protein sequence: CASSFRIPRDSNYGYTF.

This clonotype was recorded at least ten times. This rearrangement joins TRBV20-1 to TRBJ1-1; D not certain. Germline V lookup: CDR1 DFQATT, CDR2 SNEGSKA (reference sequence). Trimming stripped 1 base from V and 6 bases from J, with 3 bases between. The CDR3 runs 10 residues. CDR3 nucleotide sequence: TGCAGTGCTAGAGTCGCTGAAGCTTTCTTT. Amino acids: CSARVAEAFF.

This clonotype was counted between two and nine times. The CDR3 spells CASSQGTAGYNEQFF. In DNA form, the CDR3 reads TGCGCCAGCAGCCAAGGAACAGCGGGATACAATGAGCAGTTCTTC. The chain joins TRBV4-3 to TRBJ2-1; 7 bases agree with TRBD2. The germline V gene encodes CDR1 LGHNA and CDR2 YSLEER. The CDR3 extends over 15 amino acids. The ends lost 1 base at V and 4 bases at J; junction bases unmatched: 4.

On this clonotype: This may come from a read error, since a much larger clone is one base off. In DNA, the CDR3 is TGCAGTGCTAGAGATTTCCTAGCGGGGGATTACGCCGGGGAGCTGTTTTTT. It is translated as CSARDFLAGDYAGELFF. The chain couples TRBV20-1 to TRBJ2-2; 10 nucleotides agree with TRBD2. In germline, CDR1 is DFQATT, CDR2 SNEGSKA (reference sequence). The CDR3 runs 17 residues. The trim removed 0 bases at V and 6 bases at J, leaving 10 bases unmatched.

Points on this clonotype: With a much larger clone just one base away, this may be a read error. CDR3 region: CASSLRQVATNEKLFF. In nucleotides, the CDR3 is TGTGCCAGCAGCTTAAGACAGGTTGCAACTAATGAAAAACTGTTTTTT. The chain uses TRBV13 and TRBJ1-4, with D possibly matching TRBD1 (6 bases). Germline CDR1 reads PRHDT; CDR2 reads FYEKMQ (reference sequence). V lost 2 bases and J lost 0, with 10 bases in between. The CDR3 is 16 amino acids.

This clonotype was observed at least ten times. The genes are TRBV19 and TRBJ2-7; D is perhaps TRBD2 (6 bases). The CDR3 sequence is 13 residues long. V shed 5 bases and J shed 1 base, with 9 bases lying between them. Germline V CDR1 and CDR2: LNHDA, SQIVND (reference sequence). The CDR3 here is CASSVGGSYEQYF. The CDR3 DNA reads TGTGCCAGTAGTGTTGGAGGGTCCTACGAGCAGTACTTC. Full variable domain (rest looked up from reference TRBV19 and TRBJ2-7): DGGITQSPKYLFRKEGQNVTLSCEQNLNHDAMYWYRQDPGQGLRLIYYSQIVNDFQKGDIAEGYSVSREKKESFPLTVTSAQKNPTAFYLCASSVGGSYEQYFGPGTRLTVT.

This clonotype was counted a few times. This sequence joins TRBV12-3 or TRBV12-4 and TRBJ2-3; no clear D gene. With 1 base removed from V and 2 bases from J, the gap between germline ends came to 7 bases. This CDR3 has 14 residues. CDR3 coding DNA: TGTGCCAGCAGTTTAGAGGGAATCACAGATACGCAGTATTTT. Residues: CASSLEGITDTQYF.

The rearrangement joins TRBV6-2 or TRBV6-3 to TRBJ1-5; no clear D. V was trimmed by 0 bases and J by 4 bases, leaving 13 bases between them. The CDR3 loop spans 16 amino acids. Germline-derived CDR1 and CDR2 are MNHEY and SVGEGT. Written as DNA, the CDR3 is TGTGCCAGCAGTTACTCTCGAGTAGGGCTAAATCAGCCCCAGCATTTT. The encoded protein is CASSYSRVGLNQPQHF.

The sample holds many counts of this clonotype. The chain uses TRBV4-3 and TRBJ2-1; a weak D match, TRBD2 (5 bases). In germline, CDR1 is LGHNA, CDR2 YSLEER. V was trimmed by 1 base and J by 1 base, leaving 8 bases between them. This CDR3 is built from 15 residues. CDR3 nucleotides: TGCGCCAGCAGCCAAGGCACGGGGTCCTACAATGAGCAGTTCTTC. Translating gives CASSQGTGSYNEQFF.

This clonotype was seen at least ten times. This sequence joins TRBV29-1 and TRBJ2-7; D could derive from TRBD1 or TRBD2 (5 bases each). Germline V CDR1 and CDR2: SQVTM, ANQGSEA. The CDR3 is 12 residues long. Trimming left V 5 bases short and J 6 bases short, with 14 bases between. CDR3 DNA sequence: TGCAGCGTTCTCGGGGCTAGTAGCGAGCAGTACTTC. Its translation: CSVLGASSEQYF.

This clonotype was picked up many times. The chain uses TRBV11-2 and TRBJ2-3; D is uncertain. Germline V lookup: CDR1 SGHAT, CDR2 FQNNGV. This CDR3 has 12 residues. V was clipped by 3 bases and J by 6 bases, with 7 bases between them. CDR3 sequence reads: CASSFLGDTQYF. The CDR3 DNA reads TGTGCCAGCAGCTTTCTGGGCGATACGCAGTATTTT.

This clonotype has only a few counts. This sequence joins TRBV7-9 and TRBJ1-2, with 8 bases lining up with TRBD1. The junction had 7 bases not matched to a gene; V was cut back by 4 bases and J by 6 bases. Germline CDR1 reads SEHNR; CDR2 reads FQNEAQ (reference sequence). The CDR3 has 14 residues. CDR3 nucleotide sequence: TGTGCCAGCAGCTCGGACAGGGTGAAGGATGGCTACACCTTC. It specifies CASSSDRVKDGYTF.

On this clonotype itself: With a much larger clone just one base away, this may be a read error. The rearrangement uses TRBV12-3 or TRBV12-4 and TRBJ2-5; D call uncertain. This CDR3 is 14 amino acids long. The V gene lost 6 bases and the J gene lost 4 bases, with 15 bases spanning the gap. CDR3 protein: CASSSVRPVETQYF. Written as DNA, the CDR3 is TGTGCCAGCAGCAGCGTAAGGCCGGTAGAGACCCAGTACTTC.

This clonotype was counted many times. This sequence joins TRBV5-1 and TRBJ2-5, with 8 bases aligning to TRBD2. The junction had 6 bases not matched to a gene; V was cut back by 1 base and J by 1 base. CDR3 length: 16 amino acids. Germline loops: CDR1 SGHRS, CDR2 YFSETQ. CDR3 loop: CASSLMSGRLQETQYF. CDR3 bases: TGCGCCAGCAGCTTGATGAGCGGGAGACTCCAAGAGACCCAGTACTTC.

The table lists this clonotype with many counts. The V and J genes are TRBV7-6 and TRBJ2-5, with 8 bases aligning to TRBD1. The CDR3 consists of 15 residues. The V gene's germline CDR1 is SGHVS and CDR2 FNYEAQ. Trimming at V came to 5 bases and at J to 5 bases, leaving 10 bases not matched to a gene. This CDR3 is CASSPGGRLVETQYF. The CDR3 nucleotides are TGTGCCAGCAGCCCAGGGGGCCGGCTTGTCGAGACCCAGTACTTC.

This clonotype was recorded a few times. A much more abundant neighbour one base away suggests this may be a read error. The chain employs TRBV27 and TRBJ2-3, with 7 bases fitting TRBD1. The CDR3 contains 16 residues. Germline V gene lookup returns CDR1 MNHEY and CDR2 SMNVEV (reference sequence). Trimming at V came to 0 bases and at J to 2 bases, leaving 5 bases not matched to a gene. For the CDR3, the DNA is TGTGCCAGCAGTTTATCCGAGACAGGGCCCACAGATACGCAGTATTTT. Translation: CASSLSETGPTDTQYF.

The rearrangement uses TRBV4-3 and TRBJ2-7; D perhaps matches TRBD1 (5 bases). Germline CDR1 reads LGHNA; CDR2 reads YSLEER. Trimming pared 4 bases from V and 2 bases from J, leaving 15 bases between. This CDR3 has 15 amino acids. CDR3 nucleotides: TGCGCCAGCAGCCTTGGTATCAAGGGGACCTACGAGCAGTACTTC. Translation: CASSLGIKGTYEQYF.

This clonotype has just a few counts. This chain uses TRBV7-6 with TRBJ2-7, with TRBD1 matching over 9 bases. Trimming removed 1 base from V and 5 bases from J; junction bases left unmatched: 6. Germline CDR1 and CDR2: SGHVS and FNYEAQ. The CDR3 is 15 residues long. CDR3 nucleotide sequence: TGTGCCAGCAGCTTAGAATCCCGGACAGGGGACGAGCAGTACTTC. It encodes CASSLESRTGDEQYF.

This clonotype was observed once. A junction boundary mismatches the germline segment, possibly from a read error. The chain is built from TRBV13 and TRBJ2-4; D is unclear. Germline V CDR1 and CDR2: PRHDT, FYEKMQ (reference sequence). This CDR3 contains 11 residues. In nucleotides, the CDR3 is TGTGTCAGCAGCCTCACCCACATTCAGTACTTC. It is translated as CVSSLTHIQYF.

On this clonotype: One junction end disagrees with the germline gene, perhaps due to a read error. The rearrangement links TRBV5-1 to TRBJ2-3; 7 nucleotides line up with TRBD1. CDR1 is SGHRS, CDR2 YFSETQ, per germline. There are 14 residues in the CDR3. The CDR3 DNA is TGCGTCAGCAGCATCGGGACAGACACAGATACGCAGTATTTT. It yields the protein CVSSIGTDTDTQYF.

The rearrangement links TRBV27 to TRBJ1-5, with D unresolved. Germline V gene data show CDR1 as MNHEY and CDR2 as SMNVEV (reference sequence). The CDR3 is made up of 15 amino acids. Trimming cost V 2 bases and J 3 bases, with 11 bases left between them. The CDR3: CASSLGGLVNQPQHF. CDR3 DNA sequence: TGTGCCAGCAGTTTAGGAGGGTTGGTCAATCAGCCCCAGCATTTT.

This clonotype has more than one count but fewer than ten. Here the CDR3 reads CASSLTYPGTRQQYF. CDR3 sequence (DNA): TGCGCCAGCAGCCTCACGTATCCCGGGACACGACAGCAGTATTTT. This chain links TRBV4-1 with TRBJ2-3; perhaps TRBD1 as D (6 bases). Trimming removed 4 bases from V and 11 bases from J, with 22 bases in between. The CDR3 extends over 15 amino acids. Germline V gene sequence: CDR1 MGHRA, CDR2 YSYEKL.